Below are 15 T cell receptor beta chains sequenced from a single sample in a study of control samples from healthy donors and cancer patients. The assay was immunoSEQ multiplex PCR, and TCRdb's table has in-frame clones only and misses some. The table shows some 150,000 clones, with about 93% occurring only once. The sequenced sample was blood. Source of these receptors: a middle-aged man in good health.

The chain is built from TRBV3-1 (or the pseudogene TRBV3-2) and TRBJ1-3, with 9 bases aligning to TRBD1. This CDR3 is built from 17 residues. V shed 0 bases and J 7 bases; nucleotides not matched to a gene: 10. CDR1 LGHDT and CDR2 YNNKEL come from the germline V gene (reference sequence). The CDR3 DNA sequence: TGTGCCAGCAGCCAAGACTCACCTTGGACAGGGGCCAACACCATATATTTT. Protein product: CASSQDSPWTGANTIYF.

The rearrangement uses TRBV7-2 and TRBJ2-2, with 11 nucleotides matching TRBD2. The CDR3 totals 17 residues. In germline, CDR1 is SGHTA, CDR2 FQGNSA. V lost 5 bases and J lost 5; bases outside the gene matches: 10. CDR3 amino acids: CASSRGTSGSPTGELFF. The CDR3 DNA sequence: TGTGCCAGCAGCCGCGGGACTAGCGGATCTCCGACCGGGGAGCTGTTTTTT.

The chain recombines TRBV4-1 with TRBJ1-4; 7 bases fit TRBD1. The CDR3 covers 16 residues. The junction had 7 bases not matched to a gene; V was cut back by 3 bases and J by 3 bases. Germline CDR1 is MGHRA and CDR2 is YSYEKL. CDR3 sequence: CASSQARTGSNEKLFF. For the CDR3, the DNA is TGCGCCAGCAGCCAGGCCAGGACAGGTTCTAATGAAAAACTGTTTTTT.

The V gene is TRBV15, the J gene TRBJ2-5; D is ambiguous. Germline V gene data show CDR1 as LNHNV and CDR2 as YYDKDF (reference sequence). Between the trimmed V and J ends, which lost 0 bases and 2 bases, there was a span of 10 bases. The CDR3 is 15 amino acids. The DNA of the CDR3 is TGTGCCACCAGCAGAGAGCCTAGGAGTCAAGAGACCCAGTACTTC. Its protein is CATSREPRSQETQYF.

CDR3 DNA sequence: TGTGCCAGTAGTACCACTAGCGGGAGGGTGAACAATGAGCAGTTCTTC. This codes for CASSTTSGRVNNEQFF. The chain recombines TRBV19 with TRBJ2-1; 13 nucleotides line up with TRBD2. The CDR3 totals 16 residues. Germline V gene sequence: CDR1 LNHDA, CDR2 SQIVND (reference sequence). V was pared by 4 bases and J by 5 bases, with 5 bases of the junction left unmatched.

The chain is built from TRBV28 and TRBJ2-1, with D possibly called TRBD1 or TRBD2 (5 bases each). V was cut by 6 bases and J by 0 bases, with 12 bases left in between. The V gene's germline CDR1 is MDHEN and CDR2 SYDVKM. CDR3 length: 15 residues. The CDR3 loop is CASRRGDVSYNEQFF. CDR3 bases: TGTGCCAGCAGACGAGGGGATGTCTCCTACAATGAGCAGTTCTTC.

The chain has TRBV19 and TRBJ2-3; D might be TRBD1 (6 bases). Deletions cut 6 bases from V and 2 bases from J, with 12 bases between. Germline CDR1 is LNHDA and CDR2 is SQIVND (reference sequence). The CDR3 sequence is 14 residues long. CDR3 loop: CASRLQGSTDTQYF. CDR3 nucleotides: TGTGCCAGTAGGCTACAGGGATCCACAGATACGCAGTATTTT.

The chain combines TRBV27 with TRBJ1-6, with a possible D match to TRBD1 (5 bases). V was pared by 6 bases and J by 6 bases, with 12 bases between. Germline V lookup: CDR1 MNHEY, CDR2 SMNVEV (reference sequence). The CDR3 has 14 amino acids. The CDR3 bases are TGTGCCAGCAGAAACTGGGACTTTAATTCACCCCTCCACTTT. Protein product: CASRNWDFNSPLHF.

The chain links TRBV6-6 to TRBJ2-7; D remains ambiguous. V lost 4 bases and J 6 bases, leaving 13 bases between the germline ends. Germline V lookup: CDR1 MNHNY, CDR2 SVGAGI (reference sequence). This CDR3 is 13 amino acids long. The CDR3 here is CASSSGLRTEQYF. The CDR3 DNA is TGTGCCAGCAGTTCAGGTCTAAGAACCGAGCAGTACTTC.

In this sample, this clone turned up a few times. The genes are TRBV27 and TRBJ2-1; possible D gene TRBD2, 6 bases. V lost 6 bases and J 3 bases, leaving 18 bases between the germline ends. The CDR3 contains 16 residues. Germline-derived CDR1 and CDR2 are MNHEY and SMNVEV (reference sequence). In DNA, the CDR3 is TGTGCCAGCAGCTCGGTCCCCCGGGAGTTCTACAATGAGCAGTTCTTC. Translating it yields CASSSVPREFYNEQFF.

V and J are TRBV4-1 and TRBJ1-1; D gene unclear. Germline loops: CDR1 MGHRA, CDR2 YSYEKL. Deletions cut 4 bases from V and 4 bases from J, with 13 bases between. The CDR3 has 14 residues. DNA for the CDR3: TGCGCCAGCAGCCTTCGGACGGTAGGCACTGAAGCTTTCTTT. Its translation is CASSLRTVGTEAFF.

The genes are TRBV28 and TRBJ2-2, with D perhaps TRBD2 (5 bases). Per the germline V gene, CDR1 is MDHEN and CDR2 is SYDVKM. Trimming cost V 5 bases and J 0 bases, with 19 bases left between them. The CDR3 spans 18 residues. Written as DNA, the CDR3 is TGTGCCAGCAGTCTTACCAGACTACCCCCATCGAACACCGGGGAGCTGTTTTTT. Translating gives CASSLTRLPPSNTGELFF.

V and J are TRBV2 and TRBJ1-5; unclear D gene. Deletions cut 3 bases from V and 2 bases from J, with 20 bases between. This CDR3 comprises 18 residues. CDR1 and CDR2 (germline): SNHLY, FYNNEI. CDR3 residues: CASSDPGGRSQGNQPQHF. The CDR3 DNA follows: TGTGCCAGCAGTGACCCAGGAGGGAGATCTCAAGGCAATCAGCCCCAGCATTTT.

The genes are TRBV7-3 and TRBJ2-1; TRBD1 agrees at 7 bases. The length of the CDR3 is 15 residues. Germline V gene lookup returns CDR1 SGHTA and CDR2 FQGTGA. Trimming at V came to 2 bases and at J to 3 bases, leaving 4 bases not matched to a gene. DNA for the CDR3: TGTGCCAGCAGCTTAGATCGGGACAGCTACAATGAGCAGTTCTTC. Translation gives CASSLDRDSYNEQFF. The full variable domain, in which reference TRBV7-3 and TRBJ2-1 provide the parts outside the CDR3, is GAGVSQTPSNKVTEKGKYVELRCDPISGHTALYWYRQSLGQGPEFLIYFQGTGAADDSGLPNDRFFAVRPEGSVSTLKIQRTERGDSAVYLCASSLDRDSYNEQFFGPGTRLTVL.

This clone has a handful of counts. The CDR3 bases are TGTGCCAGCAGCTTGTCAAGGGTGGAGGGCCGGAATGAGCAGTTCTTC. As protein: CASSLSRVEGRNEQFF. V usage is TRBV11-3 and J usage is TRBJ2-1; weak D call: TRBD2 (6 bases). The CDR3 is made up of 16 amino acids. Germline assignment: CDR1 SGHNT and CDR2 YENEEA. The V end was cut by 3 bases, the J end by 7 bases, with 19 bases between.